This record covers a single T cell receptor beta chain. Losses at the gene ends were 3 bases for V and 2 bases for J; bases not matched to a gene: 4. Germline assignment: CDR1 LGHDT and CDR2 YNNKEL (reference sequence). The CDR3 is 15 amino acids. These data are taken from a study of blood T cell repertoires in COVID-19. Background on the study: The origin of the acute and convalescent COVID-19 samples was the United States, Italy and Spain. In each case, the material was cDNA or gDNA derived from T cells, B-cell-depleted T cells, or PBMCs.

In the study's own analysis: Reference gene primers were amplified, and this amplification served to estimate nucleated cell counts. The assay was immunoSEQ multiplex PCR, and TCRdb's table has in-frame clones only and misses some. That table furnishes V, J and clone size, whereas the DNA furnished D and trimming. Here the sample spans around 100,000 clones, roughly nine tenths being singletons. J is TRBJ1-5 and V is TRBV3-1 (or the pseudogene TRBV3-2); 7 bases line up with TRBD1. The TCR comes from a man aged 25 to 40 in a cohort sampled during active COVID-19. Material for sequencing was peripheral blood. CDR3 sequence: CASSQGTGGNQPQHF. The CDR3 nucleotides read TGTGCCAGCAGCCAGGGAACAGGGGGCAATCAGCCCCAGCATTTT.